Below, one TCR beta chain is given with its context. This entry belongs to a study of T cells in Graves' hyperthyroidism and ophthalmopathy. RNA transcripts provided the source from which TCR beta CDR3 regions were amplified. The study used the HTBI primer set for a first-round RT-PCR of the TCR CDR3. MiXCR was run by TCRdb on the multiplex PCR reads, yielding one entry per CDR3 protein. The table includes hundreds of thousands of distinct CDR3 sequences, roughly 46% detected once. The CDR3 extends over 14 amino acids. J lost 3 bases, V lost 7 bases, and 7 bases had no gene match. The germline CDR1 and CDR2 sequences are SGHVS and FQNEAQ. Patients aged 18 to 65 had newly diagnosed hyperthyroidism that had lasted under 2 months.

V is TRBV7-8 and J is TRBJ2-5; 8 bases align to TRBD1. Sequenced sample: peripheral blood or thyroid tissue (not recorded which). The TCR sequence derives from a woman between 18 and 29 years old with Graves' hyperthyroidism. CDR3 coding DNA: TGTGCCAGCAACCCCGGACAGGGAAAAGAGACCCAGTACTTC. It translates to CASNPGQGKETQYF. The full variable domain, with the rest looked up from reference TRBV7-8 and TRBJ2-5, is GAGVSQSPRYKVAKRGQDVALRCDPISGHVSLFWYQQALGQGPEFLTYFQNEAQLDKSGLPSDRFFAERPEGSVSTLKIQRTQQEDSAVYLCASNPGQGKETQYFGPGTRLLVL.